These T cell receptor beta chains were read from a single sample in a study of T-cell memory formation after mild COVID-19. TCRdb re-derived calls from the 5' RACE reads in MiXCR, one entry per CDR3 protein. This table has around 310,000 distinct CDR3 sequences, approximately 14% appearing once. Input material: PBMCs or a T cell subset sorted from them (not recorded which). The receptor source for this set is a man aged 18 to 30 who had mild COVID-19 (a few samples of this study predate the infection). Cell type and time point are not known. The CDR3 runs from the conserved cysteine through the conserved F or W. The D gene is left open where the match is weak. Not all rows give a size; the values are once, few, many and, for expanded clones, a class.

D: NA
J: TRBJ1-1
length: 14
size: NA
V: TRBV20-1
DNA: TGCAGTGCTAGAGATCTCGGGGGCGACACTGAAGCTTTCTTT
CDR3: CSARDLGGDTEAFF

D: TRBD2
J: TRBJ2-5
length: 15
size: NA
V: TRBV27
DNA: TGTGCCAGCAGTCCTACTAGCGGGGGAGGGGGGACCCAGTACTTC
CDR3: CASSPTSGGGGTQYF

D: NA
J: TRBJ1-1
length: 15
size: few
V: TRBV9
DNA: TGTGCCAGCACCAGAGGTGGCAGATTGAACACTGAAGCTTTCTTT
CDR3: CASTRGGRLNTEAFF

D: NA
J: TRBJ1-2
length: 17
size: few
V: TRBV7-9
DNA: TGTGCCAGCAGCTTAGCGGACGGGACAAGCATTTACTATGGCTACACCTTC
CDR3: CASSLADGTSIYYGYTF

D: NA
J: TRBJ2-7
length: 14
size: NA
V: TRBV5-1
DNA: TGCGCCAGCAGCTTGGCCGGGAGAGCCTACGAGCAGTACTTC
CDR3: CASSLAGRAYEQYF

D: NA
J: TRBJ2-7
length: 13
size: NA
V: TRBV20-1
DNA: TGCAGTGCTAGCCTCGAGAGTAACTACGAGCAGTACTTC
CDR3: CSASLESNYEQYF

D: TRBD2
J: TRBJ2-1
length: 14
size: few
V: TRBV12-3/TRBV12-4
DNA: TGTGCCAGCAGTTTATCGGCTAGCGGTAATGAGCAGTTCTTC
CDR3: CASSLSASGNEQFF

D: TRBD1
J: TRBJ2-1
length: 14
size: few
V: TRBV5-1
DNA: TGCGCCAGCAGCTTGTACCCAGGGGGCTATGAGCAGTTCTTC
CDR3: CASSLYPGGYEQFF

D: NA
J: TRBJ2-6
length: 14
size: NA
V: TRBV6-5
DNA: TGTGCCAGCAGTTACTCGTCTGGGGCCAACGTCCTGACTTTC
CDR3: CASSYSSGANVLTF

D: TRBD1
J: TRBJ1-1
length: 12
size: few
V: TRBV5-4
DNA: TGTGCCAGCAGCTTGGAGGACAGGGAAGCTTTCTTT
CDR3: CASSLEDREAFF

D: TRBD1
J: TRBJ1-1
length: 15
size: few
V: TRBV24-1
DNA: TGTGACACCAGTGACCCCGGACAGGGTGAGACTGAAGCTTTCTTT
CDR3: CDTSDPGQGETEAFF

D: TRBD1
J: TRBJ1-2
length: 13
size: few
V: TRBV11-2
DNA: TGTGCCAGCCGAAAAATCGGGACAGCGGGCTACACCTTC
CDR3: CASRKIGTAGYTF

D: NA
J: TRBJ2-3
length: 13
size: NA
V: TRBV7-3
DNA: TGTGCCAGCAGCTCCCAGGGCACAGATACGCAGTATTTT
CDR3: CASSSQGTDTQYF

D: NA
J: TRBJ1-1
length: 11
size: many
V: TRBV5-1
DNA: TGCGCCAGCAGCTTTAACACTGAAGCTTTCTTT
CDR3: CASSFNTEAFF